Listed below are T cell receptor beta chains from one sample, sequenced in a study of blood T cells in healthy people across ages. TCRdb fed the 5' RACE reads into MiXCR, producing one record per CDR3 protein. The repertoire holds 1.5 million or so distinct CDR3 sequences, with about 43% as singletons. The sequencing input was blood. These receptor sequences come from a young woman in good health. Each CDR3 is given with its conserved first and last residue. A D gene is named only where the DNA matches it firmly. Rows give clone size only sometimes, using once, few, many, or a class for an expanded clone.

cdr3_nt cdr3_aa clone_size j_call d_call v_call
TGTGCCAGCAGTCCACCGGGACTAGGAAGAAATGAGCAGTTCTTC CASSPPGLGRNEQFF . TRBJ2-1 TRBD2 TRBV25-1
TGTGCCAGCAGCCAGGGGGACTCATCAAGCGAGACGCAGTATTTT CASSQGDSSSETQYF . TRBJ2-3 . TRBV3-1
TGTGCCAGCAAGTCCTATTACACTGAAGCTTTCTTT CASKSYYTEAFF few TRBJ1-1 . TRBV6-5
TGTGCCAGCAGCCGAATCGACACCGGGGAGCTGTTTTTT CASSRIDTGELFF few TRBJ2-2 . TRBV7-2
TGTGCCAGCAGCTCGCCCCTCCACAGGGGAAGCTACGAGCAGTACTTC CASSSPLHRGSYEQYF few TRBJ2-7 TRBD1 TRBV28
TGTGCCAGCAGCGGCCGGAGAGGGGCGGGGACAGATACGCAGTATTTT CASSGRRGAGTDTQYF few TRBJ2-3 . TRBV25-1
TGTGCCAGCAGCCCCGGCAGTAACACAGATACGCAGTATTTT CASSPGSNTDTQYF . TRBJ2-3 . TRBV5-6
TGTGCCACTTCTAGCGGGGGGGCCCCAGATACGCAGTATTTT CATSSGGAPDTQYF . TRBJ2-3 TRBD2 TRBV10-3
TGCAGTGCCCTGGCTAGCGGGGCGTCGGGGGAGCTGTTTTTT CSALASGASGELFF . TRBJ2-2 TRBD2 TRBV20-1
TGCGCCAGCAGCCTACCGGGACAGGGGAGTAGCGGCTACACCTTC CASSLPGQGSSGYTF . TRBJ1-2 TRBD1 TRBV5-1
TGTGCCAGCAGTTCGACAGGGGCCAGCTCCTACGAGCAGTACTTC CASSSTGASSYEQYF many TRBJ2-7 TRBD1 TRBV12-3/TRBV12-4
TGCAGTGCTAGTATGGGTCTCTCTCAGCCCCAGCATTTT CSASMGLSQPQHF once TRBJ1-5 . TRBV20-1
TGTGCCAGCGGACAGGGGGCAATCCCAGAGCAGTTCTTC CASGQGAIPEQFF . TRBJ2-1 TRBD1 TRBV14
TGCAGTGCTTGCCGGGACTACAGTTCGTCCTACGAGCAGTACTTC CSACRDYSSSYEQYF few TRBJ2-7 TRBD2 TRBV20-1
TGCGCCAGCAGCTTGGAGGGCGGGGGGTTCTCCTACGAGCAGTACTTC CASSLEGGGFSYEQYF . TRBJ2-7 TRBD2 TRBV5-1
TGTGCCAGCAGTGAGACCGGGACACGTAAGACTGAAGCTTTCTTT CASSETGTRKTEAFF . TRBJ1-1 . TRBV25-1
TGTGCCAGCAGTTTGGCCCCCCGAGCCCATAATTCACCCCTCCACTTT CASSLAPRAHNSPLHF . TRBJ1-6 . TRBV12-3/TRBV12-4
TGTGCCAGCAGCCAACCTCTATACGGGGAGCAGTACTTC CASSQPLYGEQYF . TRBJ2-7 . TRBV14
TGTGCCACCAGCAGAGATCTAGGGCAGACCACAGATACGCAGTATTTT CATSRDLGQTTDTQYF . TRBJ2-3 . TRBV15
TGTGCCAGCAGTTACTCGATTTCAGGGGGCAGTCAGCCCCAGCATTTT CASSYSISGGSQPQHF few TRBJ1-5 TRBD1 TRBV6-6
TGTGCCATCAGGGGGACTAGCAGGGCCACAGATACGCAGTATTTT CAIRGTSRATDTQYF . TRBJ2-3 TRBD2 TRBV10-3
TGTGCCAGCAGCCAAGATCTTACCGCGCTGAACTATGGCTACACCTTC CASSQDLTALNYGYTF . TRBJ1-2 . TRBV4-2
TGTGCCAGCAGTGAGGGGATTCAAGAGACCCAGTACTTC CASSEGIQETQYF few TRBJ2-5 . TRBV28
TGTGCCAGCTCACCTCCCTGGACAGGGGATCGGGCAGATACGCAGTATTTT CASSPPWTGDRADTQYF . TRBJ2-3 TRBD1 TRBV18
TGTGCCAGCAGTACAGGGCGATTCACTAATGAAAAACTGTTTTTT CASSTGRFTNEKLFF . TRBJ1-4 . TRBV6-5
TGTGCCAGCAGTTACTCTGATTCCCGCGGGGGGGGGAATGAGCAGTACTTC CASSYSDSRGGGNEQYF . TRBJ2-5 TRBD2 TRBV6-6
TGTGCCAGCAGCTCGGGACTAGCGAAACAAGAGACCCAGTACTTC CASSSGLAKQETQYF . TRBJ2-5 TRBD2 TRBV7-2
TGTGCCAGCAGCCACAGTCAGGGGTACCAAGAGACCCAGTACTTC CASSHSQGYQETQYF . TRBJ2-5 . TRBV3-1
TGCGCCAGCAGCTTATTAATCGGCGACACAGATACGCAGTATTTT CASSLLIGDTDTQYF . TRBJ2-3 . TRBV5-1
TGTGCCAGCAGCGGTAGAGGTAAAGAGACCCAGTACTTC CASSGRGKETQYF . TRBJ2-5 . TRBV21-1
TGCAGCTCTCAATCCGACGCAACCTACGAGCAGTACTTC CSSQSDATYEQYF few TRBJ2-7 . TRBV20-1
TGTGCCAGCAGTCTAAGGGCCAATATAGGCGGGGGGACCACAGATACGCAGTATTTT CASSLRANIGGGTTDTQYF . TRBJ2-3 TRBD2 TRBV7-2
TGCAGTGCTAGAGCAGGGGGCCCTGGTGAAAAACTGTTTTTT CSARAGGPGEKLFF . TRBJ1-4 TRBD1 TRBV20-1
TGCGCCAGCAGCTTGTGGGGGACGGGGGACAACTACAATGAGCAGTTCTTC CASSLWGTGDNYNEQFF . TRBJ2-1 . TRBV5-1
TGCAGTGCTAGGCCCGGGACAGATCTTAATGAGCAGTTCTTC CSARPGTDLNEQFF . TRBJ2-1 TRBD1 TRBV20-1
TGTGCCAGCAGCCAAGAGGAAGCGGGGGGCACAGATACGCAGTATTTT CASSQEEAGGTDTQYF . TRBJ2-3 TRBD2 TRBV3-1
TGTGCCAGCAGTCCGACGGACGAGACTAATGAAAAACTGTTTTTT CASSPTDETNEKLFF many TRBJ1-4 . TRBV12-3/TRBV12-4
TGTGCCAGCAGTTTCGGGAAGAGGAGCTCCTACAATGAGCAGTACTTC CASSFGKRSSYNEQYF . TRBJ2-7 . TRBV12-3/TRBV12-4
TGCAGTGCTAAGGGTGGGACTAGCCCTCCCGAGCAGTTCTTC CSAKGGTSPPEQFF few TRBJ2-1 TRBD2 TRBV20-1
TGTGCCAGCAGCCAAGATCGTCTCGCTGGCGGGGGTATGGAGACCCAGTACTTC CASSQDRLAGGGMETQYF few TRBJ2-5 TRBD2 TRBV3-1
TGCGCCAGCAGCCGCAATTTACCACAGGGCGGCGGCTACACCTTC CASSRNLPQGGGYTF few TRBJ1-2 . TRBV5-1
TGTGCCACCTCATGGGACCAAACCACCGGGGAGCTGTTTTTT CATSWDQTTGELFF few TRBJ2-2 . TRBV12-3/TRBV12-4
TGTGCCAGCTGCTTAAATGGCGGGGGGGCTTGGGAGACCCAGTACTTC CASCLNGGGAWETQYF . TRBJ2-5 TRBD2 TRBV7-2
TGTGCCAGCAGCTTTAGGACCGTGGGCAGTTTGATCGACGAGCAGTACTTC CASSFRTVGSLIDEQYF . TRBJ2-7 . TRBV7-6